The present TCR beta chain was sequenced within a study of blood T cell repertoires in COVID-19. About the research overall: From the United States, Italy and Spain came samples of acute and convalescent COVID-19. From T cells, B-cell-depleted T cells, or PBMCs came the material, which was cDNA or gDNA.

This clone was counted a single time. Germline values: CDR1 SGHRS, CDR2 YFSETQ. This CDR3 comprises 14 residues. V lost 5 bases, J lost 0 bases, and 1 base stayed unmatched. Under the authors' procedure: The assay estimated nucleated cells by amplifying reference gene primers. Assay: immunoSEQ multiplex PCR; the TCRdb copy retains only in-frame clones and omits some. The V and J calls and clone size are taken from that table; D and trimming were inferred from the DNA. The sample records 150,000 or so clones, 80% to 90% being singletons. Seattle's enrolled individuals joined amid active infection and were then monitored longitudinally.

The V gene is TRBV5-1, the J gene TRBJ2-5; 10 positions agree with TRBD2. The source of this sequence is a woman in her sixties or seventies with COVID-19, enrolled during active disease. The sample comprised peripheral blood. The CDR3 protein is CASRLAGNQETQYF. In nucleotides, the CDR3 is TGCGCCAGCAGACTAGCGGGGAACCAAGAGACCCAGTACTTC.